This T cell receptor (beta chain) was observed in a study of cytomegalovirus exposure and HLA in healthy donors. Notes on this clone: The antigen is undetermined.

Points from the study as a whole: Further analysis was carried out later, and it showed several of the most significant clusters appearing linked to common viral pathogens.

Primers for the PCR totalled 60 Vbeta and 13 Jbeta. TCRdb's copy holds only in-frame clones and misses some; the assay was immunoSEQ multiplex PCR. The profile shows about 130,000 clones, about 75% of them singletons. Losses at the gene ends were 3 bases for V and 4 bases for J; bases not matched to a gene: 6. The length of the CDR3 is 14 residues. CDR1 and CDR2 (germline): MDHEN, SYDVKM. The sequenced sample consisted of PBMCs. V usage is TRBV28 and J usage is TRBJ2-7, with TRBD2 identical over 7 bases. This TCR was sampled from a man aged 25-40 years in good health and CMV-seronegative. The CDR3 coding sequence is TGTGCCAGCAGTTTTCCGGGGGGTGGGTACGAGCAGTACTTC. Amino acids: CASSFPGGGYEQYF.